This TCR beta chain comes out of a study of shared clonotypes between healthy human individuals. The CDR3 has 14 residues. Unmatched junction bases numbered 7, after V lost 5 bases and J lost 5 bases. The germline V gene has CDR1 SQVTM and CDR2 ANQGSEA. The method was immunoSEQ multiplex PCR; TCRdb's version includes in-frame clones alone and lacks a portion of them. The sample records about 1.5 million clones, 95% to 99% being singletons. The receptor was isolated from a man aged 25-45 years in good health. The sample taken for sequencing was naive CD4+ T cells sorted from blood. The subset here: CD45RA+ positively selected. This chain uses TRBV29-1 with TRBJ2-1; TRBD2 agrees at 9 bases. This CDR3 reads CSVLSGRRDNEQFF. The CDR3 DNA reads TGCAGCGTTCTTAGCGGGAGAAGAGACAATGAGCAGTTCTTC.